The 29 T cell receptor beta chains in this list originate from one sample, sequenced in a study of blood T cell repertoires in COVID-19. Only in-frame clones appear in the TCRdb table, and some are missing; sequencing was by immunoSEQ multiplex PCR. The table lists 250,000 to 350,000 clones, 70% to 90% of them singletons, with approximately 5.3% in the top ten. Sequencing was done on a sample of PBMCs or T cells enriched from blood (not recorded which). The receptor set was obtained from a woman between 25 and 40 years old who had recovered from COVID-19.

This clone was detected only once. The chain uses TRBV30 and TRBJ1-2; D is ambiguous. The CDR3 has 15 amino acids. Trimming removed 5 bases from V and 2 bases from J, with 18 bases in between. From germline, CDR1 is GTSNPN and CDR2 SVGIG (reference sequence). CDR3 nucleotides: TGTGCCTGGGCTCCTGGAGGGCGAAAAAACTATGGCTACACCTTC. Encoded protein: CAWAPGGRKNYGYTF.

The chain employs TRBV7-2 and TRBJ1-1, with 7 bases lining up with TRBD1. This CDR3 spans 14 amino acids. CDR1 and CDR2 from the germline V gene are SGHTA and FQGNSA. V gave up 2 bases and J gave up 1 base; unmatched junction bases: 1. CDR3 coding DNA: TGTGCCAGCAGCTTAAGACAGGGGAACACTGAAGCTTTCTTT. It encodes CASSLRQGNTEAFF.

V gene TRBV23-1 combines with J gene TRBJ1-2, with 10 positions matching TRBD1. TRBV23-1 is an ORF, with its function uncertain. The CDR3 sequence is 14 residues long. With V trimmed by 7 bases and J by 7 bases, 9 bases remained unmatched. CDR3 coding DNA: TGCGCCAGCATTCGAGACAGGGGGCTAGTTGGCTACACCTTC. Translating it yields CASIRDRGLVGYTF.

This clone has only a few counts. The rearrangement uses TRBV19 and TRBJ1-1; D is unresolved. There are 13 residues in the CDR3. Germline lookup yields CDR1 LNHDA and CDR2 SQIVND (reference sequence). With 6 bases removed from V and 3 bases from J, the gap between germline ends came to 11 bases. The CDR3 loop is CASSLAAYTEAFF. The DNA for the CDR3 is TGTGCCAGTAGCCTGGCAGCGTACACTGAAGCTTTCTTT.

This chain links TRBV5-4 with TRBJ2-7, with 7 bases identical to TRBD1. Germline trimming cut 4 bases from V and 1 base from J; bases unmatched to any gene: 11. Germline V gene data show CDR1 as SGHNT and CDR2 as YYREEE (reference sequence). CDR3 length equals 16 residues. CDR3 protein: CASSPWFETGSYEQYF. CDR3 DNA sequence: TGTGCCAGCAGCCCGTGGTTTGAGACAGGGTCCTACGAGCAGTACTTC.

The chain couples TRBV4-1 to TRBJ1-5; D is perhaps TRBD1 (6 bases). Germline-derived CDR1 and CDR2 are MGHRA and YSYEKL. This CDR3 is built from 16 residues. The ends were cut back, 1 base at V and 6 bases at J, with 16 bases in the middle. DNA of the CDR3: TGCGCCAGCAGCCAAGCCCCAGGGGTCGGCGGTCAGCCCCAGCATTTT. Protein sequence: CASSQAPGVGGQPQHF.

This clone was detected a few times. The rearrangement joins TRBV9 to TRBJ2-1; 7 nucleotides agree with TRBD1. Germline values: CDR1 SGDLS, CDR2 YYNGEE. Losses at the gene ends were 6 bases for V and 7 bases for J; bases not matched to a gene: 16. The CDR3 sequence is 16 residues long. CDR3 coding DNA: TGTGCCAGCACCGTCTCCCCGGGACAGCTGTCAAATGAGCAGTTCTTC. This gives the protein CASTVSPGQLSNEQFF. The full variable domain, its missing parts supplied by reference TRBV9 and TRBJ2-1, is DSGVTQTPKHLITATGQRVTLRCSPRSGDLSVYWYQQSLDQGLQFLIQYYNGEERAKGNILERFSAQQFPDLHSELNLSSLELGDSALYFCASTVSPGQLSNEQFFGPGTRLTVL.

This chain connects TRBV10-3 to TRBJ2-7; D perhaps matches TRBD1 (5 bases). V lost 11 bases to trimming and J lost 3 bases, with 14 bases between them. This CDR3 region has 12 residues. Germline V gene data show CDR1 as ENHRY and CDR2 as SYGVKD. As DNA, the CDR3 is TGTGCCTCCAGGGTGGGAAACTACGAGCAGTACTTC. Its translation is CASRVGNYEQYF.

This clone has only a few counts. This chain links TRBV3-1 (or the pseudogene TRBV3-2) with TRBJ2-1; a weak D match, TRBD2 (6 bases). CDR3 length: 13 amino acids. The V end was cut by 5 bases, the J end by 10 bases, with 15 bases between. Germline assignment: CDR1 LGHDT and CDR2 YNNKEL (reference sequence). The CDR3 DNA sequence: TGTGCCAGCAGCGGGACTTTGGTAGGGGAGCAGTTCTTC. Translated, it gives CASSGTLVGEQFF.

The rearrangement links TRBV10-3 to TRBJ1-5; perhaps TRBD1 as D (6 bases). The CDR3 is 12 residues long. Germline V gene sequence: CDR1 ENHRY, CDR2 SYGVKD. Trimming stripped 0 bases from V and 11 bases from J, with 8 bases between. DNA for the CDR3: TGTGCCATCAGTGAGTCGACAGGCGCCCAGCATTTT. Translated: CAISESTGAQHF.

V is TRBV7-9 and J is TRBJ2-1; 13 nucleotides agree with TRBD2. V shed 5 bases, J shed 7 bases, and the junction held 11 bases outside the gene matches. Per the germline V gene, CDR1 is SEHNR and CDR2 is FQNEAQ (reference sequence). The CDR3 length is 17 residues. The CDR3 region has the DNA TGTGCCAGCAGCCAACTAGCGGGGGGGCGTCGTTGGAATGAGCAGTTCTTC. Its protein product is CASSQLAGGRRWNEQFF.

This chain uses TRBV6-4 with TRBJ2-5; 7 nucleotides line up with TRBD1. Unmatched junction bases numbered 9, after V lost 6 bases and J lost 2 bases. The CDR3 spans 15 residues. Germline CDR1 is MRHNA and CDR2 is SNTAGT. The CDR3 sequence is CASRGQEPRQETQYF. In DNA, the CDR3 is TGTGCCAGCAGAGGACAGGAGCCACGGCAAGAGACCCAGTACTTC.

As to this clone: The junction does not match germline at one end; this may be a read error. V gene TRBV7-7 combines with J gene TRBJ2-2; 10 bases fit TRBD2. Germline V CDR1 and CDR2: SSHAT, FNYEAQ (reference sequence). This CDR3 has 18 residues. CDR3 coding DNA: TGTGCTAGCAGCTCCGAGCCACAGAGCGGGGGGGTTACCGGGGAGCTGTTTTTT. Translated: CASSSEPQSGGVTGELFF.

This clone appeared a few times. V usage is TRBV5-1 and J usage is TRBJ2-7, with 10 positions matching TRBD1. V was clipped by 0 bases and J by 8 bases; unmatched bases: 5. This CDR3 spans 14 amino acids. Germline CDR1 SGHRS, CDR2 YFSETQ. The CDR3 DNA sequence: TGCGCCAGCAGCTTGGGGGACAGGGGACTCCAGCAGTACTTC. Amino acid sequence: CASSLGDRGLQQYF.

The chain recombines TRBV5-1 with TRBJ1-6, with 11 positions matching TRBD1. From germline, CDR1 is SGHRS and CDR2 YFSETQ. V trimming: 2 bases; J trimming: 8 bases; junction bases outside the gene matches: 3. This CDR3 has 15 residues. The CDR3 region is CASSLTGQGDSPLHF. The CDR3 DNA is TGCGCCAGCAGCTTAACGGGACAGGGGGATTCACCCCTCCACTTT.

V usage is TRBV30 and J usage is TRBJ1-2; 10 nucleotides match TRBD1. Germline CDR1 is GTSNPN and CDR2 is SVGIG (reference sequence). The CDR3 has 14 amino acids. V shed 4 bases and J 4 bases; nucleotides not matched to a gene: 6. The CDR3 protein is CAWKLGQGPYGYTF. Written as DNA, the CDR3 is TGTGCCTGGAAACTGGGACAGGGGCCCTATGGCTACACCTTC.

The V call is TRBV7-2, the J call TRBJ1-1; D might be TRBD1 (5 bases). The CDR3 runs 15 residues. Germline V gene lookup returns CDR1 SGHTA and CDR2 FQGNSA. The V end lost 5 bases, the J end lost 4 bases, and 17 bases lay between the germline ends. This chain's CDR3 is CASSQRSRGSTEAFF. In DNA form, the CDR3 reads TGTGCCAGCAGCCAAAGATCCCGGGGGAGCACTGAAGCTTTCTTT.

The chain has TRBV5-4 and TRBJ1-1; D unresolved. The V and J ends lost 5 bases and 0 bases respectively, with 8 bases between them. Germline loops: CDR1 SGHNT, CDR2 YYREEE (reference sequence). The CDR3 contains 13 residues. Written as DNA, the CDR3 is TGTGCCAGCAGAGGCGGGCTGAACACTGAAGCTTTCTTT. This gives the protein CASRGGLNTEAFF.

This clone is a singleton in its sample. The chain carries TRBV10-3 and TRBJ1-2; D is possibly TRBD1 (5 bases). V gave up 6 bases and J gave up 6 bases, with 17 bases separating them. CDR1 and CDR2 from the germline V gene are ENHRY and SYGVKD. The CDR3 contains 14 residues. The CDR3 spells CAIRSRGGRNGYTF. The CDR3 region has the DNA TGTGCCATCAGGAGTAGGGGCGGACGAAATGGCTACACCTTC.

The CDR3 DNA is TGTGCCAGCAGCTCCCCCTGGGCGCATGGCTACACCTTC. Protein: CASSSPWAHGYTF. V and J are TRBV27 and TRBJ1-2; D unclear. Trimming shortened V by 6 bases and J by 6 bases, and 14 bases separated the two germline ends. The length of the CDR3 is 13 residues. Per the germline V gene, CDR1 is MNHEY and CDR2 is SMNVEV (reference sequence).

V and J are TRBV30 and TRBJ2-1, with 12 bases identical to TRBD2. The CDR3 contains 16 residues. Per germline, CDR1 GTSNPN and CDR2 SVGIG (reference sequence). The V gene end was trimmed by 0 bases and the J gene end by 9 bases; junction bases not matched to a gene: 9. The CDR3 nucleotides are TGTGCCTGGAGTGTTTCTAGCGGGGGGGCCTTAATTGAGCAGTTCTTC. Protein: CAWSVSSGGALIEQFF.

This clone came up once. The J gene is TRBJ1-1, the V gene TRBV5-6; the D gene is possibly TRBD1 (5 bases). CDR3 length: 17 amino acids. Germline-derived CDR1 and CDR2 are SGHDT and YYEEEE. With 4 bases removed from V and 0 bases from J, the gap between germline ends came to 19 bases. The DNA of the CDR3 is TGTGCCAGCAGCGCCGGGCGGGGGAACCATATGAACACTGAAGCTTTCTTT. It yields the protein CASSAGRGNHMNTEAFF.

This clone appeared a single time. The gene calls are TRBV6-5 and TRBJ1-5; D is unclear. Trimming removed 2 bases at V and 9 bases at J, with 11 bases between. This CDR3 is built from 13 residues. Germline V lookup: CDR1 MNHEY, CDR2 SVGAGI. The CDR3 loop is CASSYATGGPQHF. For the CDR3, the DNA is TGTGCCAGCAGTTACGCCACGGGTGGGCCCCAGCATTTT.

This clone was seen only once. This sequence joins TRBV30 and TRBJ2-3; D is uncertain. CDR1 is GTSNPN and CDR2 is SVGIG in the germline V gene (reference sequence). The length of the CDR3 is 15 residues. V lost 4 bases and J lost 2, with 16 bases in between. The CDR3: CAWTLDSGYTDTQYF. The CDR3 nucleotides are TGTGCCTGGACTTTAGACTCTGGCTACACAGATACGCAGTATTTT.

The CDR3 is CASSPDIATGELFF. CDR3 nucleotide sequence: TGTGCCAGCAGCCCAGACATTGCCACCGGGGAGCTGTTTTTT. V gene TRBV7-9 combines with J gene TRBJ2-2; D unclear. The length of the CDR3 is 14 residues. The V end was cut by 5 bases, the J end by 4 bases, with 11 bases between. Germline loops: CDR1 SEHNR, CDR2 FQNEAQ (reference sequence).

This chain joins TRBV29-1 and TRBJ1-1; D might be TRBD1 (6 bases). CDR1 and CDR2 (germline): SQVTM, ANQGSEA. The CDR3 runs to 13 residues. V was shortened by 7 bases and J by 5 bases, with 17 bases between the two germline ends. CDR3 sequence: CSGSTGSITEAFF. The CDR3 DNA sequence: TGCAGCGGATCTACAGGGAGTATAACTGAAGCTTTCTTT.

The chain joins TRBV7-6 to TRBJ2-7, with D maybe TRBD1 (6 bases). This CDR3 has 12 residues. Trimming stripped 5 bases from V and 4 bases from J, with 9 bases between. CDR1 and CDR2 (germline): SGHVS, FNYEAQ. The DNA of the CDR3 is TGTGCCAGCAGCATGGGGGCTTACGAGCAGTACTTC. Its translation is CASSMGAYEQYF. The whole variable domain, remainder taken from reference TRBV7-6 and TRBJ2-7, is GAGVSQSPRYKVTKRGQDVALRCDPISGHVSLYWYRQALGQGPEFLTYFNYEAQQDKSGLPNDRFSAERPEGSISTLTIQRTEQRDSAMYRCASSMGAYEQYFGPGTRLTVT.

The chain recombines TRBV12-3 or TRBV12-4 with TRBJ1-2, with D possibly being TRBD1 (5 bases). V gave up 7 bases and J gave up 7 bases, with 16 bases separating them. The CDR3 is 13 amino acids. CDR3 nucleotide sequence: TGTGCCAGCATTCGGACACCGGAAAGTGGCTACACCTTC. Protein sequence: CASIRTPESGYTF.

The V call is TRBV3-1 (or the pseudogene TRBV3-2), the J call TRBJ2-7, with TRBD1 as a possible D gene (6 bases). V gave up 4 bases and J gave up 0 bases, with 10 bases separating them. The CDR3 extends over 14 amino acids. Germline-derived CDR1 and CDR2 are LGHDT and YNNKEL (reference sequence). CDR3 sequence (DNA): TGTGCCAGCAGCCCGAGGACAGACTCCTACGAGCAGTACTTC. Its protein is CASSPRTDSYEQYF.